Listed below are T cell receptor beta chains from one sample, sequenced in a study of OX40 agonist ivuxolimab in advanced cancers. Assay: immunoSEQ multiplex PCR; the TCRdb copy retains only in-frame clones and omits some. The sample has fewer than 45,000 clones; more than 75% are singletons. Sequencing was performed on CD4+ or CD8+ T cells sorted from blood, taken in a trial of the OX40 agonist ivuxolimab. Receptors were obtained from an adult with an advanced solid tumor such as melanoma, head and neck, liver or kidney cancer. The CDR3 runs from the conserved cysteine through the conserved F or W. Fields, in order: CDR3 protein, CDR3 DNA, V gene, clone size, J gene, D gene. The D gene is left open where the match is weak. Size is omitted from some rows. Given values are once, few, many or a class for expanded clones.

CASSPLGLEVGNTIYF | TGTGCCAGCAGCCCCTTAGGCCTTGAAGTTGGAAACACCATATATTTT | TRBV6-4 | - | TRBJ1-3 | -
CASSELFSQETQYF | TGTGCCAGCAGTGAACTCTTCAGTCAGGAGACCCAGTACTTC | TRBV6-1 | - | TRBJ2-5 | -
CASSQDFFASGRRGTKNIQYF | TGTGCCAGCAGCCAAGACTTCTTTGCTAGCGGGAGGAGGGGGACCAAAAACATTCAGTACTTC | TRBV14 | - | TRBJ2-4 | TRBD2
CASSTSGRQNTEAFF | TGTGCCAGTAGTACTTCGGGACGGCAGAACACTGAAGCTTTCTTT | TRBV19 | - | TRBJ1-1 | -
CASSPGQGAGTDTQYF | TGTGCCAGCAGCCCGGGACAGGGGGCGGGTACAGATACGCAGTATTTT | TRBV5-8 | once | TRBJ2-3 | TRBD1
CSASSDTQYF | TGCAGCGCTTCCTCAGATACGCAGTATTTT | TRBV29-1 | - | TRBJ2-3 | -
CASTMDATNEKLFF | TGTGCCAGCACGATGGATGCAACTAATGAAAAACTGTTTTTT | TRBV6-5 | - | TRBJ1-4 | -
CASSSTGRYEQYF | TGTGCCAGCAGTTCGACAGGGCGCTACGAGCAGTACTTC | TRBV28 | - | TRBJ2-7 | TRBD1
CASSANNGYTF | TGCGCCAGCAGCGCGAACAATGGCTACACCTTC | TRBV5-1 | - | TRBJ1-2 | -
CASSPDSRNEKLFF | TGTGCCAGCAGCCCGGACAGCCGTAATGAAAAACTGTTTTTT | TRBV6-1 | - | TRBJ1-4 | -
CASSLSGKNEQFF | TGTGCCAGCAGCCTGAGCGGCAAAAATGAGCAGTTCTTC | TRBV4-2 | few | TRBJ2-1 | -
CASSEPSRTYEQYF | TGTGCCAGCAGTGAACCGTCCAGGACCTACGAGCAGTACTTC | TRBV2 | once | TRBJ2-7 | -
CASSPRPDYGYTF | TGTGCCAGTAGTCCTCGGCCAGACTATGGCTACACCTTC | TRBV19 | once | TRBJ1-2 | -
CASREGGNPFQPQHF | TGTGCCAGCAGAGAGGGGGGGAACCCATTCCAGCCCCAGCATTTT | TRBV2 | - | TRBJ1-5 | -
CASSVESQTYEQYF | TGTGCCAGCAGCGTAGAGTCTCAAACCTACGAGCAGTACTTC | TRBV9 | - | TRBJ2-7 | -
CAISAEDYSNQPQHF | TGTGCCATCTCTGCTGAGGACTATAGCAATCAGCCCCAGCATTTT | TRBV10-3 | - | TRBJ1-5 | -
CASSEGSGLTKFF | TGTGCCAGCAGTGAAGGGAGCGGTTTGACGAAGTTCTTC | TRBV6-4 | - | TRBJ2-1 | -
CASSFAGSQPSTGELFF | TGTGCCAGCAGCTTTGCAGGGTCCCAGCCGAGCACCGGGGAGCTGTTTTTT | TRBV7-7 | - | TRBJ2-2 | -
CASSPTSGNTGELFF | TGTGCCAGCAGCCCCACTAGCGGGAACACCGGGGAGCTGTTTTTT | TRBV7-3 | - | TRBJ2-2 | TRBD2
CASSWQGRSEAFF | TGCGCCAGCAGCTGGCAGGGGCGCAGTGAAGCTTTCTTT | TRBV5-1 | once | TRBJ1-1 | -
CASSPGHLNSPLHF | TGCGCCAGCAGCCCGGGACACCTAAATTCACCCCTCCACTTT | TRBV5-1 | few | TRBJ1-6 | -
CASSLLAGGQETQYF | TGTGCTAGCAGCCTACTAGCGGGGGGACAAGAGACCCAGTACTTC | TRBV7-7 | - | TRBJ2-5 | TRBD2